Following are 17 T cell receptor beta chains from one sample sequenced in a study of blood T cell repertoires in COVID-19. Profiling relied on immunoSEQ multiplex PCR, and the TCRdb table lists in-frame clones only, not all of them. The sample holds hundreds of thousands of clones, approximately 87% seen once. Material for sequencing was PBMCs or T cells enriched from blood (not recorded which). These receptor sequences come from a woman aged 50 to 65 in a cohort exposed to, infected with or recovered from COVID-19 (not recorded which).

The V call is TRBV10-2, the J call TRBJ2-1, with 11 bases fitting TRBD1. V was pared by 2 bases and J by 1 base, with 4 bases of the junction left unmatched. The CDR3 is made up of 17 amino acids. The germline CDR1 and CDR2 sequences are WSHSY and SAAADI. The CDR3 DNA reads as TGCGCCAGCAGTGAGGGGACAGGGGGAATTTCCTACAATGAGCAGTTCTTC. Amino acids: CASSEGTGGISYNEQFF.

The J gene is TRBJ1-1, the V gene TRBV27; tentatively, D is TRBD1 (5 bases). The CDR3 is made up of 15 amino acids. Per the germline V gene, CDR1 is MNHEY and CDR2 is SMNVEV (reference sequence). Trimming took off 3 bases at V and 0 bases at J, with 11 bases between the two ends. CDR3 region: CASSLLGRVNTEAFF. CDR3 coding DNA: TGTGCCAGCAGTTTGTTGGGCAGGGTGAACACTGAAGCTTTCTTT.

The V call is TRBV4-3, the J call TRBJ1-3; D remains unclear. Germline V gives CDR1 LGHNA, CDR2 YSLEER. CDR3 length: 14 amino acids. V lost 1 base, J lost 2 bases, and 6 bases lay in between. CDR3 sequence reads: CASSQAGPGNTIYF. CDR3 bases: TGCGCCAGCAGCCAAGCAGGTCCTGGAAACACCATATATTTT.

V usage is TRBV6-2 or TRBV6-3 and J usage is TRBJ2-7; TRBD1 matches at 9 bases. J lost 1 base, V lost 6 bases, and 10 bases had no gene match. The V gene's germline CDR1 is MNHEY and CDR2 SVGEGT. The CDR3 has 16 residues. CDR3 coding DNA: TGTGCCAGCAGCCTGGCGGGGACAGGGAGGTCCTACGAGCAGTACTTC. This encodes CASSLAGTGRSYEQYF.

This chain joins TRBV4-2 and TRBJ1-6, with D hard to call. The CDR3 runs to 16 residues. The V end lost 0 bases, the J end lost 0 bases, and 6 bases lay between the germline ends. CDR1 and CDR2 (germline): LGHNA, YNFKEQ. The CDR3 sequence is CASSQDASSYNSPLHF. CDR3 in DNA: TGTGCCAGCAGCCAAGATGCCAGCTCCTATAATTCACCCCTCCACTTT.

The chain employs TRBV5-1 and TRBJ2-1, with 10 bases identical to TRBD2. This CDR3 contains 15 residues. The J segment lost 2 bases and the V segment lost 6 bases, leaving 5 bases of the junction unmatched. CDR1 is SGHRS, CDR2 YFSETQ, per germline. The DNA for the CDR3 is TGCGCCAGCAACAAAGCGGGGGGGCCCTACAATGAGCAGTTCTTC. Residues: CASNKAGGPYNEQFF. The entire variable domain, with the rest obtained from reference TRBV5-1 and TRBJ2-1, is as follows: KAGVTQTPRYLIKTRGQQVTLSCSPISGHRSVSWYQQTPGQGLQFLFEYFSETQRNKGNFPGRFSGRQFSNSRSEMNVSTLELGDSALYLCASNKAGGPYNEQFFGPGTRLTVL.

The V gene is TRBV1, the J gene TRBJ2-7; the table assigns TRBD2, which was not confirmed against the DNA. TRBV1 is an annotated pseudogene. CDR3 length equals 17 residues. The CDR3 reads CTSSQDPLRGYSYEQYF. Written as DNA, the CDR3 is TGCACCAGCAGCCAAGATCCTTTGCGGGGGTACTCCTACGAGCAGTACTTC.

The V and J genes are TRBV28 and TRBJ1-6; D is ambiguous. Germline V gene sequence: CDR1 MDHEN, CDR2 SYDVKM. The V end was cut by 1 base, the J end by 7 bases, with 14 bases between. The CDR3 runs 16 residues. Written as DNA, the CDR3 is TGTGCCAGCAGTTTATCCCCCGGTCCGGGAAATTCACCCCTCCACTTT. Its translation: CASSLSPGPGNSPLHF. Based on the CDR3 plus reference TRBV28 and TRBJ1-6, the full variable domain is DVKVTQSSRYLVKRTGEKVFLECVQDMDHENMFWYRQDPGLGLRLIYFSYDVKMKEKGDIPEGYSVSREKKERFSLILESASTNQTSMYLCASSLSPGPGNSPLHFGNGTRLTVT.

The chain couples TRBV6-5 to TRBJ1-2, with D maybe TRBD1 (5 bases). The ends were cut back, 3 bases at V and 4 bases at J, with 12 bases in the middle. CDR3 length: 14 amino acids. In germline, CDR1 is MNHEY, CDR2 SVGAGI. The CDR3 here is CASSYRGRAYGYTF. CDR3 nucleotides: TGTGCCAGCAGTTATAGAGGCAGGGCCTATGGCTACACCTTC.

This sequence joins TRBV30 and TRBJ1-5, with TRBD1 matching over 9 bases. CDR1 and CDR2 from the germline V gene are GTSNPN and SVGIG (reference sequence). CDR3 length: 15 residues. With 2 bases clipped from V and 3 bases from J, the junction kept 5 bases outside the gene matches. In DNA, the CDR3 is TGTGCCTGGAGTTCGGGACAGGGACTCAATCAGCCCCAGCATTTT. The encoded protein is CAWSSGQGLNQPQHF.

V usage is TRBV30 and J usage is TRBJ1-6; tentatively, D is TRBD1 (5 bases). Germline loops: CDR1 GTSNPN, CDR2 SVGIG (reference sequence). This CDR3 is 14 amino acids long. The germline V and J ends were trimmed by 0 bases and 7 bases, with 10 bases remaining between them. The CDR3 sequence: CAWSVETANSPLHF. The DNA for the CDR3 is TGTGCCTGGAGTGTGGAGACAGCGAATTCACCCCTCCACTTT. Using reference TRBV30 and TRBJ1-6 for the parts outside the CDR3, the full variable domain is SQTIHQWPATLVQPVGSPLSLECTVEGTSNPNLYWYRQAAGRGLQLLFYSVGIGQISSEVPQNLSASRPQDRQFILSSKKLLLSDSGFYLCAWSVETANSPLHFGNGTRLTVT.

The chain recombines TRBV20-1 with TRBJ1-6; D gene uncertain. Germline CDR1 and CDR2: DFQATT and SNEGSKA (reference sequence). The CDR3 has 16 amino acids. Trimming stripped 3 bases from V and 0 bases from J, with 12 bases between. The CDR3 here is CSASMSPFSYNSPLHF. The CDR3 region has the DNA TGCAGTGCTAGTATGTCCCCCTTCTCCTATAATTCACCCCTCCACTTT.

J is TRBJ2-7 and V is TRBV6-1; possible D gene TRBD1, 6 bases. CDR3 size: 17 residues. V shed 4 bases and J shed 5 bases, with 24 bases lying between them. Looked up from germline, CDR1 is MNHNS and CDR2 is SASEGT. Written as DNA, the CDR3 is TGTGCCAGCAGTGTACGGACAGACCTGTCATGGGACGACGAGCAGTACTTC. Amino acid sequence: CASSVRTDLSWDDEQYF.

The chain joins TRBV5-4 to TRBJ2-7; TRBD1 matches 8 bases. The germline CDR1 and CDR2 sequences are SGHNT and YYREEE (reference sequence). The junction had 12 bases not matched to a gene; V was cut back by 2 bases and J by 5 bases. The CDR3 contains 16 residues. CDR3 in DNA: TGTGCCAGCAGCTTTCACCCAGGGGGCGGTCGCGACGAGCAGTACTTC. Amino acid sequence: CASSFHPGGGRDEQYF.

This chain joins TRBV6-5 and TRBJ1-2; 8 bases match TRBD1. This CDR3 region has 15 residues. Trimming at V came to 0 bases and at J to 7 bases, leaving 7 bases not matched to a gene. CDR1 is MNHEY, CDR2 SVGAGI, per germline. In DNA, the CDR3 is TGTGCCAGCAGTTACTCGAGAGGGACAGGTGCTGGCTACACCTTC. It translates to CASSYSRGTGAGYTF.

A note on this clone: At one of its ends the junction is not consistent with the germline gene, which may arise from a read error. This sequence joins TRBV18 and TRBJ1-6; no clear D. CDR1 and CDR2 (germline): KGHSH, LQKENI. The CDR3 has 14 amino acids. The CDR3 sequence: CASAPQEGNSPLHF. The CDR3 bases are TGTGCCAGCGCACCCCAGGAAGGTAATTCACCCCTCCACTTT.

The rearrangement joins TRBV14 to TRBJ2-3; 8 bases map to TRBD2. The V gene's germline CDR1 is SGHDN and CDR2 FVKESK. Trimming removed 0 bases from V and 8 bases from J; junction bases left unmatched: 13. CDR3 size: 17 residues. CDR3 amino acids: CASSQDLERGTWGTQYF. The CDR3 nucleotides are TGTGCCAGCAGCCAAGATCTAGAGCGGGGGACTTGGGGTACGCAGTATTTT.